A selection of T cell receptor beta chains follows, all from one sample in a study of blood T cell repertoires in COVID-19. The protocol was immunoSEQ multiplex PCR, while the TCRdb copy is restricted to in-frame clones and leaves out a portion. The data show over 200,000 clones, less than 90% seen once. The sample consisted of peripheral blood. The receptors come from a middle-aged man with active or convalescent COVID-19. Both conserved end residues are part of each CDR3. A D gene is named only where the DNA matches it firmly. A clone size is listed for some rows: how often the clone was seen (once, few, many), or a class if it is expanded.

cdr3_nt	cdr3_aa	clone_size	d_call	v_call	j_call
TGTGCCAGCAGTGTAGAGACACTAGGACAGCCCCAGCATTTT	CASSVETLGQPQHF	-	-	TRBV27	TRBJ1-5
TGTGCCAGCAGTCCCTGGACAGGGGACTATGGCTACACCTTC	CASSPWTGDYGYTF	once	TRBD1	TRBV28	TRBJ1-2
TGTGCCACTACACGACAGGAGGGCAATCAGCCCCAGCATTTT	CATTRQEGNQPQHF	-	-	TRBV28	TRBJ1-5
TGTGCCAGCAGTTCGCCCCGGCTTCCCCGGGGTGGTGAGCAGTTCTTC	CASSSPRLPRGGEQFF	-	-	TRBV28	TRBJ2-1
TGCGCCAGCAGCCAAGGTCATGGACTGGAAACCTACGAGCAGTACTTC	CASSQGHGLETYEQYF	-	-	TRBV4-1	TRBJ2-7
TGTGCCAGCAGCTCCCCGGCGGGAGGCCCAGATACGCAGTATTTT	CASSSPAGGPDTQYF	-	TRBD2	TRBV6-2/TRBV6-3	TRBJ2-3
TGTGCCAGCAGCTCACGAGGGCGGGGCAATGAGCAGTTCTTC	CASSSRGRGNEQFF	-	-	TRBV11-2	TRBJ2-1
TGTGCCAGCAGTTTCTCGGACAGGAGGTACACTGAAGCTTTCTTT	CASSFSDRRYTEAFF	-	TRBD1	TRBV28	TRBJ1-1
TGTGCCAGCAGCTTAATGCGGACCGGGGAGCTGTTTTTT	CASSLMRTGELFF	-	-	TRBV11-3	TRBJ2-2
TGCGCCAGCAGCTGGGGACAGGCGGATTATAACTATGGCTACACCTTC	CASSWGQADYNYGYTF	-	TRBD1	TRBV5-1	TRBJ1-2
TGTGCCAGCAGGCTCCGGCTAGCGGGGATCTCAGATACGCAGTATTTT	CASRLRLAGISDTQYF	-	TRBD2	TRBV5-8	TRBJ2-3
TGTGCCAGCAGCTTGAGGGCAATTCCAACTAACTATGGCTACACCTTC	CASSLRAIPTNYGYTF	-	-	TRBV7-9	TRBJ1-2
TGTGCCAGCAGCTTAGACGGGTTGGGCTACGAGCAGTACTTC	CASSLDGLGYEQYF	-	-	TRBV7-9	TRBJ2-7
TGTGCCAGCAGCATTCGACAGGGGGGCGGGGAGCTGTTTTTT	CASSIRQGGGELFF	-	TRBD1	TRBV9	TRBJ2-2
TGCGCCAGCAGTGGACAGGGCATGACCTACGAGCAGTACTTC	CASSGQGMTYEQYF	-	TRBD1	TRBV10-2	TRBJ2-7
TGTGCAAGTCGGGTCTCAGGGAGGGACAATGAAAAACTGTTTTTT	CASRVSGRDNEKLFF	-	-	TRBV12-2	TRBJ1-4
TGTGCCAGCGTCCCGGGACAGGGGGCCTCCTACAATGAGCAGTTCTTC	CASVPGQGASYNEQFF	-	TRBD1	TRBV28	TRBJ2-1
TGTGCCAGCAGTCCGGGACTTCTCAGCACAGATACGCAGTATTTT	CASSPGLLSTDTQYF	-	-	TRBV27	TRBJ2-3
TGTGCCAGCAGTTATCAGGGACTAACTTACAATGAGCAGTTCTTC	CASSYQGLTYNEQFF	-	TRBD2	TRBV27	TRBJ2-1
TGTGCCAGCAGCCAAGAGGCCAGTTGGAACACTGAAGCTTTCTTT	CASSQEASWNTEAFF	-	-	TRBV4-2	TRBJ1-1
TGTGCCAGCTCTCCTCGGGGTGCCACTGAAGCTTTCTTT	CASSPRGATEAFF	-	-	TRBV18	TRBJ1-1
TGTGCCAGCAGCTTAGGCAGGGGAGGGAATGAAAAACTGTTTTTT	CASSLGRGGNEKLFF	-	-	TRBV7-3	TRBJ1-4
TGTGCCAGCAGCCTGGGACGGGAGAATTCACCCCTCCACTTT	CASSLGRENSPLHF	-	-	TRBV28	TRBJ1-6
TGTGCCATCAGTGAGGCAGGGGGGTATTACGAGCAGTACTTC	CAISEAGGYYEQYF	-	-	TRBV10-3	TRBJ2-7
TGTGCCAGCAGCGTAGCTACGGGCAGGGGGCCGCACATGAACACTGAAGCTTTCTTT	CASSVATGRGPHMNTEAFF	few	TRBD1	TRBV9	TRBJ1-1
TGTGCCAGCAGCCCAAGGGGGACAGGAGCAGGGGGGACTGAAGCTTTCTTT	CASSPRGTGAGGTEAFF	-	TRBD1	TRBV9	TRBJ1-1
TGCGCCAGCAGCGTGTCAGGGGTTTGGGGCTACACCTTC	CASSVSGVWGYTF	-	-	TRBV5-1	TRBJ1-2
TGTGCCAGTAGTAGGGGGCAGGACCTGTACCAAGAGACCCAGTACTTC	CASSRGQDLYQETQYF	-	-	TRBV19	TRBJ2-5
TGCGCCAGCAGTGTACTATTAGGGGACGAGCAGTACTTC	CASSVLLGDEQYF	few	-	TRBV10-2	TRBJ2-7
TGTGCCAGCAGTGAGATACAGGGCCGCGCTGAAGCTTTCTTT	CASSEIQGRAEAFF	-	-	TRBV25-1	TRBJ1-1
TGTGCCAGCAGCTTAGGTAGCATACTGCTCACAGATACGCAGTATTTT	CASSLGSILLTDTQYF	once	-	TRBV7-6	TRBJ2-3
TGTGCCAGCAGTTCGGGACAGGACGAAAAACTGTTTTTT	CASSSGQDEKLFF	-	TRBD1	TRBV27	TRBJ1-4
TGTGCCAGCCGGGTCGGCGGGGAGACCCAGTACTTC	CASRVGGETQYF	once	-	TRBV5-6	TRBJ2-5
TGTGCCAGTAGTCTGCGTCGCACTGAAGCTTTCTTT	CASSLRRTEAFF	-	-	TRBV19	TRBJ1-1
TGTGCCAGCAGCCATACCCGGGACAGGGGACTCAGGGGGTACGGAAACACCATATATTTT	CASSHTRDRGLRGYGNTIYF	-	TRBD1	TRBV7-6	TRBJ1-3
TGTGCCTGGAGAGCCCCAGGGGGATGGGGCGAGCAGTACTTC	CAWRAPGGWGEQYF	-	TRBD1	TRBV30	TRBJ2-7
TGCAGCGTTTCTAGATCCTACAATGAGCAGTTCTTC	CSVSRSYNEQFF	-	-	TRBV29-1	TRBJ2-1
TGTGCCAGCAGCTTCACTGGGGGGACAGGCCGCGCTGGGGGTGAAAAACTGTTTTTT	CASSFTGGTGRAGGEKLFF	-	TRBD1	TRBV5-4	TRBJ1-4
TGTGCCAGCAGCTCGCAGGGTCAGCCCCAGCATTTT	CASSSQGQPQHF	-	-	TRBV5-6	TRBJ1-5
TGTGCCAGTAGTTTCAGACAGGGGGGGTCCTATAATTCACCCCTCCACTTT	CASSFRQGGSYNSPLHF	-	TRBD1	TRBV19	TRBJ1-6
TGTGCCAGCTCACCACTGGGACAGAACGAGCAGTACTTC	CASSPLGQNEQYF	-	TRBD1	TRBV18	TRBJ2-7
TGCGCCAGCAGTTCGGGACTACCCCACCAATTCACAGATACGCAGTATTTT	CASSSGLPHQFTDTQYF	-	TRBD2	TRBV10-1	TRBJ2-3
TGTGCCAGCAGCTTAAACTGGGACTCAACCATCCGGAACACTGAAGCTTTCTTT	CASSLNWDSTIRNTEAFF	-	-	TRBV5-8	TRBJ1-1
TGTGCCAGCAGCTTGGTTGCTAGCGGGGATCACGACTACAATGAGCAGTTCTTC	CASSLVASGDHDYNEQFF	once	TRBD2	TRBV5-4	TRBJ2-1
TGTGCCAGTAGTACTCAGGACACTCTCTCCCGTGTATATAGCAATCAGCCCCAGCATTTT	CASSTQDTLSRVYSNQPQHF	-	-	TRBV19	TRBJ1-5
TGTGCCAGCAGGGCCTTAGGCCTAGCGGGAGGGCTAGCCCAGTTCTTC	CASRALGLAGGLAQFF	-	TRBD2	TRBV28	TRBJ2-1